This entry is about one T cell receptor (beta chain). Use of 60 Vbeta and 13 Jbeta primers characterized the PCR. This table comes from immunoSEQ multiplex PCR, and its TCRdb copy is limited to in-frame clones, with some not included. The table has approximately 180,000 clones, roughly 13% seen once; the top ten hold 7.8%. The data were obtained in a study of cytomegalovirus exposure and HLA in healthy donors. The source material was PBMCs. The TCR sequence derives from a man aged 45-65 years in good health and CMV-seropositive.

The CDR3 bases are TGTGCCAGCAGCGTGGGGGGTTCTGGGGCCAACGTCCTGACTTTC. Translated: CASSVGGSGANVLTF. The V call is TRBV9, the J call TRBJ2-6; the D gene is possibly TRBD2 (6 bases). The CDR3 runs to 15 residues. The germline gives CDR1 SGDLS, CDR2 YYNGEE. Between the trimmed V and J ends, which lost 2 bases and 1 base, there was a span of 7 bases.